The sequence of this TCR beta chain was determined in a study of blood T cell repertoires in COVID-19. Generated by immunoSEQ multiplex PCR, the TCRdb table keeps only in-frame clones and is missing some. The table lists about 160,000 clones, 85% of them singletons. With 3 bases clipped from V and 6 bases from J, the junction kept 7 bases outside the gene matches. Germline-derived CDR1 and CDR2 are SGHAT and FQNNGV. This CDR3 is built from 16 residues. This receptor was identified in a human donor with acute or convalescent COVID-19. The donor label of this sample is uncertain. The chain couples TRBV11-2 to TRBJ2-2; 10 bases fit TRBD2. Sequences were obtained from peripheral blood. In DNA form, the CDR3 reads TGTGCCAGCAGCTTTAGGGGACTAGCGAGGGCCGGGGAGCTGTTTTTT. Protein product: CASSFRGLARAGELFF.